The 2 T cell receptor beta chains below all came from one sample that was sequenced in a study of graft-versus-host responses after intestinal transplantation. Graft material was processed, releasing intraepithelial and lamina propria lymphocytes. Produced via immunoSEQ multiplex PCR; TCRdb's table is partial and in-frame only. Among fewer than 6,500 clones listed, around three quarters were seen once. The sequencing here drew on ileum tissue, taken about 39 weeks after intestinal transplant. The receptors stem from a human patient who received an intestinal transplant, so some T cells may come from the graft donor.

The chain employs TRBV5-1 and TRBJ1-1; D is ambiguous. Trimming took 2 bases from V and 8 from J, leaving 10 bases between them. The CDR3 is made up of 12 amino acids. The germline gives CDR1 SGHRS, CDR2 YFSETQ. CDR3 residues: CASSFSGLEAFF. In DNA, the CDR3 is TGCGCCAGCAGCTTCAGCGGACTAGAAGCTTTCTTT.

The chain employs TRBV13 and TRBJ2-2; D perhaps matches TRBD1 (6 bases). Trimming pared 8 bases from V and 5 bases from J, leaving 15 bases between. Germline V gene data show CDR1 as PRHDT and CDR2 as FYEKMQ (reference sequence). The CDR3 extends over 14 amino acids. The DNA for the CDR3 is TGTGCCAGCGTTGACAGGCTTGGAACCGGGGAGCTGTTTTTT. This sequence encodes CASVDRLGTGELFF. Drawing the rest from reference TRBV13 and TRBJ2-2, the complete variable domain is AAGVIQSPRHLIKEKRETATLKCYPIPRHDTVYWYQQGPGQDPQFLISFYEKMQSDKGSIPDRFSAQQFSDYHSELNMSSLELGDSALYFCASVDRLGTGELFFGEGSRLTVL.